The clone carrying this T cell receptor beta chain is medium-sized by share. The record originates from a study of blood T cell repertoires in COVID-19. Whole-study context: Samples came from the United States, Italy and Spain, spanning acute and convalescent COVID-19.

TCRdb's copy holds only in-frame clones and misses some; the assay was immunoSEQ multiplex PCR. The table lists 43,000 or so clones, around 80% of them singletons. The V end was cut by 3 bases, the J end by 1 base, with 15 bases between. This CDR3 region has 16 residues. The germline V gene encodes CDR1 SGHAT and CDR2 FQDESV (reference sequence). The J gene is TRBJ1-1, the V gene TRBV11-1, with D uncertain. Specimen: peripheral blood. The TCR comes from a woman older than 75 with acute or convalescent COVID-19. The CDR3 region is CASSFEPGSGNTEAFF. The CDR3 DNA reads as TGTGCCAGCAGCTTTGAACCGGGATCCGGGAACACTGAAGCTTTCTTT. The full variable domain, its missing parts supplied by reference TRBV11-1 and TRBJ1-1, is EAEVAQSPRYKITEKSQAVAFWCDPISGHATLYWYRQILGQGPELLVQFQDESVVDDSQLPKDRFSAERLKGVDSTLKIQPAELGDSAMYLCASSFEPGSGNTEAFFGQGTRLTVV.